Included here is one TCR beta chain sequence, with context. The antigen is not known. CDR1 is SNHLY and CDR2 is FYNNEI in the germline V gene. The CDR3 is 14 amino acids. Losses at the gene ends were 10 bases for V and 2 bases for J; bases not matched to a gene: 7. The donors (healthy individuals) were bone marrow donors. The PCR made use of 60 Vbeta and 13 Jbeta primers. Profiled with immunoSEQ multiplex PCR; TCRdb holds only in-frame clones, not every one. The profile shows roughly 130,000 clones, approximately 79% of them singletons. This record belongs to a study of cytomegalovirus exposure and HLA in healthy donors. The study's findings and limits: The majority of CMV-associated TCR beta chains were reported as apparently HLA-restricted in a later analysis.

The receptor was derived from a man younger than 30 in good health and CMV-seropositive. The specimen sequenced was PBMCs. The chain joins TRBV2 to TRBJ2-5, with 10 bases aligning to TRBD2. Written as DNA, the CDR3 is TGTGCCACCGTAGCGGGGGGCCCTCAAGAGACCCAGTACTTC. Amino acids: CATVAGGPQETQYF.